The source of this T cell receptor (beta chain) is a study of T cell repertoires in cytomegalovirus infection. General study findings and limits: Individuals carrying CMV plus the relevant HLA were identified by cumulative frequency of public TCR beta families. Clonotypes of TCR beta that were HLA-C-restricted and CMV-specific dominated the ex vivo response.

CDR1 DFQATT and CDR2 SNEGSKA come from the germline V gene (reference sequence). The ends were cut back, 3 bases at V and 6 bases at J, with 6 bases in the middle. The CDR3 is 10 amino acids. One entry per CDR3 protein results from TCRdb running MiXCR on the reads. The sample records roughly 640,000 distinct CDR3 sequences, 24% being singletons. This clonotype came up many times. Antigen: not known. This sequence joins TRBV20-1 and TRBJ2-7; D is unresolved. The material sequenced was CD8+ T cells from PBMCs. The receptor was derived from a human donor in good health (CMV status not recorded). Some clones in this sample may be carry-over from other donors' samples. This chain's CDR3 is CSARWGEQYF. The CDR3 coding sequence is TGCAGTGCTAGGTGGGGCGAGCAGTACTTC.